This TCR beta chain comes out of a study of T cells in Graves' hyperthyroidism and ophthalmopathy. This clonotype was seen at least ten times. Antigen specificity is unknown. RNA transcripts yielded amplified TCR beta CDR3 regions. The TCR CDR3 was amplified in a first-round RT-PCR using the HTBI primer set. Using its own MiXCR run on the multiplex PCR reads, TCRdb lists one record per CDR3 protein. The sample consists of 500,000 to 800,000 distinct CDR3 sequences, more than 14% of them appearing once. The CDR3 spans 14 residues. The junction had 2 bases not matched to a gene; V was cut back by 4 bases and J by 3 bases. Germline values: CDR1 SGHTA, CDR2 FQGNSA. Regarding the study as a whole: Ophthalmopathy was predicted by the model a median of 6.5 months ahead of onset. Most expanded thyroid clonotypes above 0.001 also appeared in blood.

Sequenced input: blood. The sequence came from a woman between 45 and 65 years old with Graves' ophthalmopathy. This chain uses TRBV7-2 with TRBJ1-1; 10 bases are shared with TRBD1. The CDR3 bases are TGTGCCAGCAGCTCGGGACAGGGGTACACTGAAGCTTTCTTT. This codes for CASSSGQGYTEAFF.